The clone carrying this TCR beta chain was seen only once. The data originate from a study of CD8 T cells in Susac syndrome. Random hexamers were used to reverse transcribe roughly 0.5 to 1 ug of RNA. Across 54 Vbeta and 13 Jbeta, immunoSEQ multiplex PCR amplified TCR beta CDR3. TCRdb re-analysed the immunoSEQ multiplex PCR reads in MiXCR, keeping a single row per CDR3 protein. The profile covers 300,000 to 350,000 distinct CDR3 sequences, with about 91% appearing a single time and roughly 0.059% taken by the ten largest. The T cells that were sequenced for TCR beta were CD8+ and CD4+ cells from blood. Negative isolation was applied to CD8+ and CD4+ T cells, and FACS enrichment was applied to TEMRA cells. V shed 1 base, J shed 8 bases, and the junction held 5 bases outside the gene matches. CDR1 is SGHTA and CDR2 is FQGNSA in the germline V gene. The CDR3 sequence is 15 residues long.

Sequencing input: CD4+ T cells from PBMCs. The V and J genes are TRBV7-2 and TRBJ1-4, with 9 positions matching TRBD1. The TCR originated in a human donor with multiple sclerosis. In DNA, the CDR3 is TGTGCCAGCAGCTTAGGGGACAGGGATCAGGAAAAACTGTTTTTT. Translation gives CASSLGDRDQEKLFF.